What follows are 27 T cell receptor beta chains derived from one specimen sequenced in a study of beta chain features in type 1 diabetes. Expressed TCRB transcripts were sequenced after all isolated RNA was converted to cDNA. Some clones are missing from TCRdb's copy, which holds only in-frame ones; the method was immunoSEQ multiplex PCR. The top ten hold about 2% of the sample, which has 150,000 to 160,000 clones, over 8.5% seen once. Sequencing was performed on central memory CD4+ T cells from blood. These receptors were collected from a man between 18 and 29 years old in good health.

The genes are TRBV29-1 and TRBJ2-1; 9 bases map to TRBD1. Germline V gene lookup returns CDR1 SQVTM and CDR2 ANQGSEA. The CDR3 extends over 14 amino acids. The V gene end was trimmed by 6 bases and the J gene end by 7 bases; junction bases not matched to a gene: 10. The CDR3 here is CSVIRGTGINEQFF. In DNA, the CDR3 is TGCAGCGTCATTCGGGGGACAGGGATTAATGAGCAGTTCTTC.

The rearrangement uses TRBV12-5 and TRBJ2-1, with D unclear. V lost 1 base and J lost 1, with 8 bases in between. CDR1 is LGHNT, CDR2 FRNRAP, per germline. The CDR3 contains 15 residues. As DNA, the CDR3 is TGTGCTAGTGGTTTGGCACTGTCGTCCTACAATGAGCAGTTCTTC. Translated: CASGLALSSYNEQFF.

The J gene is TRBJ2-1, the V gene TRBV19; D is unresolved. This CDR3 has 12 amino acids. Germline CDR1 LNHDA, CDR2 SQIVND (reference sequence). V was trimmed by 8 bases and J by 10 bases, leaving 15 bases between them. CDR3 nucleotide sequence: TGTGCCAGTTCGACCCTCCAAGGAGAGCAGTTCTTC. It translates to CASSTLQGEQFF.

The gene calls are TRBV27 and TRBJ2-2; 9 positions match TRBD1. J gave up 4 bases and V 2 bases, and 2 bases lay outside the gene matches. Germline-derived CDR1 and CDR2 are MNHEY and SMNVEV (reference sequence). The CDR3 is made up of 15 amino acids. CDR3 amino acids: CASSLGQGSTGELFF. Written as DNA, the CDR3 is TGTGCCAGCAGTTTAGGACAGGGGTCCACCGGGGAGCTGTTTTTT.

The rearrangement uses TRBV4-2 and TRBJ2-3; D call uncertain. Germline V gene sequence: CDR1 LGHNA, CDR2 YNFKEQ. There are 14 residues in the CDR3. V was shortened by 0 bases and J by 1 base, with 5 bases between the two germline ends. The DNA for the CDR3 is TGTGCCAGCAGCCAAGATGAAGGCACAGATACGCAGTATTTT. Translation gives CASSQDEGTDTQYF.

Ten or more counts support this clone. The rearrangement joins TRBV7-2 to TRBJ2-1; TRBD1 is a possible D gene (5 bases). Per germline, CDR1 SGHTA and CDR2 FQGNSA. Trimming removed 5 bases at V and 5 bases at J, with 16 bases between. The CDR3 runs to 15 residues. CDR3 in amino acids: CASSQRRGLDNEQFF. The CDR3 DNA reads as TGTGCCAGCAGCCAGCGAAGGGGCCTAGACAATGAGCAGTTCTTC.

This clone came up many times. The sample holds other DNA sequences that translate to the same CDR3. In nucleotides, the CDR3 is TGTGCCAGCAGCCCACAGGGATTCGGCACAGATACGCAGTATTTT. Translated: CASSPQGFGTDTQYF. J is TRBJ2-3 and V is TRBV7-2; D may be TRBD1 (6 bases). From germline, CDR1 is SGHTA and CDR2 FQGNSA. This CDR3 is 15 amino acids long. V was pared by 5 bases and J by 1 base, with 13 bases between.

This clone was found a few times. J is TRBJ1-2 and V is TRBV15; D unresolved. Trimming pared 1 base from V and 8 bases from J, leaving 8 bases between. The CDR3 length is 12 residues. Germline V gene sequence: CDR1 LNHNV, CDR2 YYDKDF (reference sequence). The CDR3 DNA is TGTGCCACCAGCAGAGGCCCGATGGGCTACACCTTC. Its translation: CATSRGPMGYTF.

This clone was counted at least ten times. The CDR3 spells CASSQGAFGQGAGEQFF. DNA for the CDR3: TGCGCCAGCAGCCAAGGAGCTTTCGGCCAGGGGGCAGGTGAGCAGTTCTTC. The chain couples TRBV4-1 to TRBJ2-1; 8 bases align to TRBD1. Germline V gives CDR1 MGHRA, CDR2 YSYEKL. This CDR3 is 17 amino acids long. J lost 9 bases, V lost 1 base, and 14 bases had no gene match.

The chain combines TRBV7-2 with TRBJ2-3; the match to TRBD2 covers 12 bases. The junction had 7 bases not matched to a gene; V was cut back by 3 bases and J by 3 bases. The CDR3 has 17 residues. Germline V lookup: CDR1 SGHTA, CDR2 FQGNSA. DNA for the CDR3: TGTGCCAGCAGCTTCCTACTGACTAGCGGGGGAACAGATACGCAGTATTTT. Protein product: CASSFLLTSGGTDTQYF. Drawing the rest from reference TRBV7-2 and TRBJ2-3, the complete variable domain is GAGVSQSPSNKVTEKGKDVELRCDPISGHTALYWYRQSLGQGLEFLIYFQGNSAPDKSGLPSDRFSAERTGGSVSTLTIQRTQQEDSAVYLCASSFLLTSGGTDTQYFGPGTRLTVL.

V is TRBV21-1 and J is TRBJ2-4; the table's D call, TRBD2, has no DNA check behind it. TRBV21-1 is a known pseudogene. The CDR3 spans 13 residues. As DNA, the CDR3 is TGTGCCAGCACGGGGGGATGGGAAAACATTCAGTACTTC. It is translated as CASTGGWENIQYF.

V usage is TRBV6-1 and J usage is TRBJ2-1; 9 nucleotides align to TRBD2. This CDR3 has 16 amino acids. The ends lost 4 bases at V and 4 bases at J; junction bases unmatched: 8. In germline, CDR1 is MNHNS, CDR2 SASEGT. The CDR3 protein is CASSGLSAGGYNEQFF. The CDR3 bases are TGTGCCAGCAGTGGCCTCTCAGCGGGAGGTTACAATGAGCAGTTCTTC.

The sample holds a few counts of this clone. The rearrangement links TRBV7-2 to TRBJ2-7; D gene uncertain. The germline V and J ends were trimmed by 1 base and 9 bases, with 10 bases remaining between them. CDR3 size: 12 residues. The V gene's germline CDR1 is SGHTA and CDR2 FQGNSA. The CDR3 DNA sequence: TGTGCCAGCAGCTTAGTTGGTGAGACGCAGTACTTC. This encodes CASSLVGETQYF.

This clone was seen ten or more times. V is TRBV4-2 and J is TRBJ2-3; maybe TRBD1 (5 bases). Trimming shortened V by 1 base and J by 5 bases, and 10 bases separated the two germline ends. CDR3 length equals 14 residues. The germline gives CDR1 LGHNA, CDR2 YNFKEQ. The CDR3 DNA reads as TGTGCCAGCAGCCAAGTAGGGGCACGAGATACGCAGTATTTT. This gives the protein CASSQVGARDTQYF.

There are a few counts of this clone. The V gene is TRBV5-1, the J gene TRBJ1-6; unclear D gene. This CDR3 is 16 amino acids long. V shed 3 bases and J shed 8 bases, with 18 bases lying between them. CDR1 and CDR2 from the germline V gene are SGHRS and YFSETQ. CDR3: CASSSAPTGVDSPLHF. The CDR3 DNA reads TGCGCCAGCAGCTCCGCCCCGACGGGCGTCGATTCACCCCTCCACTTT.

The sample holds a few counts of this clone. The chain has TRBV5-1 and TRBJ2-5; D is unclear. Germline loops: CDR1 SGHRS, CDR2 YFSETQ. V lost 0 bases to trimming and J lost 2 bases, with 17 bases between them. This CDR3 comprises 17 residues. This CDR3 reads CASSLGSRSSGQETQYF. For the CDR3, the DNA is TGCGCCAGCAGCTTGGGAAGTAGGAGTAGTGGTCAAGAGACCCAGTACTTC.

This clone was counted a few times. V gene TRBV7-2 combines with J gene TRBJ2-1, with TRBD1 as a possible D gene (6 bases). Germline V gene lookup returns CDR1 SGHTA and CDR2 FQGNSA. The CDR3 spans 14 residues. With 5 bases removed from V and 1 base from J, the gap between germline ends came to 9 bases. The CDR3 coding sequence is TGTGCCAGCAGCCCAGACAGGTCCTACAATGAGCAGTTCTTC. As protein: CASSPDRSYNEQFF. The full variable domain, its missing parts supplied by reference TRBV7-2 and TRBJ2-1, is GAGVSQSPSNKVTEKGKDVELRCDPISGHTALYWYRQSLGQGLEFLIYFQGNSAPDKSGLPSDRFSAERTGGSVSTLTIQRTQQEDSAVYLCASSPDRSYNEQFFGPGTRLTVL.

This clone was seen a few times. The chain recombines TRBV14 with TRBJ2-7; the match to TRBD1 covers 10 bases. The length of the CDR3 is 17 residues. CDR1 is SGHDN, CDR2 FVKESK, per germline. With 1 base clipped from V and 0 bases from J, the junction kept 6 bases outside the gene matches. CDR3 sequence (DNA): TGTGCCAGCAGCCAAGTGAGGGGGACAGGGGTCTCCTACGAGCAGTACTTC. Translation gives CASSQVRGTGVSYEQYF. Full variable domain (rest looked up from reference TRBV14 and TRBJ2-7): EAGVTQFPSHSVIEKGQTVTLRCDPISGHDNLYWYRRVMGKEIKFLLHFVKESKQDESGMPNNRFLAERTGGTYSTLKVQPAELEDSGVYFCASSQVRGTGVSYEQYFGPGTRLTVT.

This clone has more than one count but fewer than ten. This chain uses TRBV29-1 with TRBJ2-7; D unclear. There are 14 residues in the CDR3. Trimming removed 5 bases at V and 3 bases at J, with 17 bases between. CDR1 SQVTM and CDR2 ANQGSEA come from the germline V gene. The CDR3 reads CSVSDRNKNYEQYF. The CDR3 coding sequence is TGCAGCGTTTCAGATCGGAATAAAAACTACGAGCAGTACTTC.

The chain has TRBV4-3 and TRBJ1-1, with 7 bases fitting TRBD1. CDR1 is LGHNA, CDR2 YSLEER, per germline. The CDR3 sequence is 15 residues long. The J segment lost 1 base and the V segment lost 0 bases, leaving 2 bases of the junction unmatched. CDR3 protein: CASSQDGQANTEAFF. The CDR3 DNA reads as TGCGCCAGCAGCCAAGATGGACAGGCGAACACTGAAGCTTTCTTT.

This clone was found a few times. This chain uses TRBV18 with TRBJ1-5, with TRBD1 as a possible D gene (6 bases). The CDR3 consists of 16 residues. CDR1 is KGHSH and CDR2 is LQKENI in the germline V gene. V gave up 3 bases and J gave up 3 bases, with 15 bases separating them. The CDR3 loop is CASSPTGALTNQPQHF. As DNA, the CDR3 is TGTGCCAGCTCACCGACAGGAGCCCTAACCAATCAGCCCCAGCATTTT.

This clone was counted only a few times. This chain uses TRBV10-3 with TRBJ2-2; 8 bases are shared with TRBD1. The germline V gene has CDR1 ENHRY and CDR2 SYGVKD. Trimming removed 7 bases from V and 5 bases from J; junction bases left unmatched: 6. The CDR3 has 14 amino acids. The CDR3 DNA reads as TGTGCCATCACGTCGGGACAGGCGACCGGGGAGCTGTTTTTT. This codes for CAITSGQATGELFF.

The rearrangement joins TRBV7-2 to TRBJ2-5; D might be TRBD2 (6 bases). The ends were cut back, 4 bases at V and 5 bases at J, with 11 bases in the middle. The V gene's germline CDR1 is SGHTA and CDR2 FQGNSA. This CDR3 is 13 amino acids long. This CDR3 is CASSSGSGETQYF. The DNA of the CDR3 is TGTGCCAGCAGCTCCGGGAGTGGGGAGACCCAGTACTTC. Combining the CDR3 with reference TRBV7-2 and TRBJ2-5 gives the whole variable domain GAGVSQSPSNKVTEKGKDVELRCDPISGHTALYWYRQSLGQGLEFLIYFQGNSAPDKSGLPSDRFSAERTGGSVSTLTIQRTQQEDSAVYLCASSSGSGETQYFGPGTRLLVL.

This chain joins TRBV5-5 and TRBJ2-1, with 9 bases matching TRBD2. This CDR3 contains 15 residues. Trimming removed 4 bases from V and 5 bases from J; junction bases left unmatched: 7. The germline V gene has CDR1 SGHKS and CDR2 YYEKEE (reference sequence). CDR3: CASSPAGGRDNEQFF. In DNA form, the CDR3 reads TGTGCCAGCAGCCCAGCGGGGGGCCGTGACAATGAGCAGTTCTTC.

V is TRBV10-3 and J is TRBJ2-3; D gene uncertain. The length of the CDR3 is 14 residues. Germline loops: CDR1 ENHRY, CDR2 SYGVKD. Trimming stripped 3 bases from V and 3 bases from J, with 10 bases between. Here the CDR3 reads CAISDDSKTDTQYF. CDR3 bases: TGTGCCATCAGTGACGACTCCAAAACAGATACGCAGTATTTT.

The J gene is TRBJ2-5, the V gene TRBV15, with 10 bases identical to TRBD2. The CDR3 has 18 amino acids. Germline CDR1 reads LNHNV; CDR2 reads YYDKDF (reference sequence). V trimming: 0 bases; J trimming: 5 bases; junction bases outside the gene matches: 12. CDR3 DNA sequence: TGTGCCACCAGCAGAGATGGGAGCGGGAGGGCCGGTAGTGAGACCCAGTACTTC. Protein sequence: CATSRDGSGRAGSETQYF.

The CDR3 DNA reads TGTGCCAGCAGGGGACAGGGGGCGAAAAACATTCAGTACTTC. It is translated as CASRGQGAKNIQYF. The chain couples TRBV6-5 to TRBJ2-4; TRBD1 agrees at 12 bases. From germline, CDR1 is MNHEY and CDR2 SVGAGI. This CDR3 contains 14 residues. V lost 6 bases and J lost 4; bases outside the gene matches: 1.